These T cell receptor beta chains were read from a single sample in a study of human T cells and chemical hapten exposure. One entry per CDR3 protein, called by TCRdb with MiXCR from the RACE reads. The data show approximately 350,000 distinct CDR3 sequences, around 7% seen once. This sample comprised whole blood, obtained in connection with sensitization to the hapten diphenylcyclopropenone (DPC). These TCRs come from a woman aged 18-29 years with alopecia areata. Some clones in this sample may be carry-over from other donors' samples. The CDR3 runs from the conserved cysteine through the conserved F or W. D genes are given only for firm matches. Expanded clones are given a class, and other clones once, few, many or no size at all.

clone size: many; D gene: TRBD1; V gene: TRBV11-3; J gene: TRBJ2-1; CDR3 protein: CASSLTGGEQFF; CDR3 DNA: TGTGCCAGCAGCTTAACAGGGGGTGAGCAGTTCTTC
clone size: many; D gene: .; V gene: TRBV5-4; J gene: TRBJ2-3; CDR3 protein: CASSLDLGHTDTQYF; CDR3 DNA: TGTGCCAGCAGCTTGGATCTGGGTCACACAGATACGCAGTATTTT
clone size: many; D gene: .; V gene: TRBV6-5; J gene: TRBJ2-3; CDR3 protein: CASSQGTTTQYF; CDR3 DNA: TGTGCCAGCAGTCAGGGGACTACAACGCAGTATTTT
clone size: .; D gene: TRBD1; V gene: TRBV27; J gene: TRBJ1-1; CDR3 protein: CASSPQRQGMTEAFF; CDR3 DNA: TGTGCCAGCAGTCCCCAACGACAGGGGATGACTGAAGCTTTCTTT
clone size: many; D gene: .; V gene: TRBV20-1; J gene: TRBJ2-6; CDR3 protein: CSAGPSSGANVLTF; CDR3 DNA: TGCAGTGCTGGGCCATCCTCTGGGGCCAACGTCCTGACTTTC
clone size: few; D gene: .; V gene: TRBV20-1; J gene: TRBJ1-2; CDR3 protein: CSASESNYGYTF; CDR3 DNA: TGCAGTGCTAGCGAGTCTAACTATGGCTACACCTTC
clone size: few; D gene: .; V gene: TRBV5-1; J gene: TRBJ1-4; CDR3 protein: CASSLSGLSAEKLFF; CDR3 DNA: TGCGCCAGCAGCCTAAGTGGATTGTCAGCCGAAAAACTGTTTTTT
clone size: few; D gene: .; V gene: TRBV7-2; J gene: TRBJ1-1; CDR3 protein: CASSLESAAFF; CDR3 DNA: TGTGCCAGCAGCTTAGAATCTGCCGCTTTCTTT
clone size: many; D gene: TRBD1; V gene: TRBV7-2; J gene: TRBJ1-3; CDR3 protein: CASSSGQGRNTIYF; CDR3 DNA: TGTGCCAGCAGCTCCGGACAGGGGAGAAACACCATATATTTT
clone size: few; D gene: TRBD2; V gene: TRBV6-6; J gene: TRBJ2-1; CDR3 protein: CASSETSGGINEQFF; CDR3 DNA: TGTGCCAGCAGTGAGACTAGCGGGGGGATCAATGAGCAGTTCTTC
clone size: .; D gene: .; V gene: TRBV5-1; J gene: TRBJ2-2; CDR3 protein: CASSRIGGLNTGELFF; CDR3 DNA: TGCGCCAGCAGCCGGATAGGGGGTTTGAACACCGGGGAGCTGTTTTTT
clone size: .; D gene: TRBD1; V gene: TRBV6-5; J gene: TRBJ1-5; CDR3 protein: CASSTDRDQPQHF; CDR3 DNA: TGTGCCAGCAGTACGGACAGGGATCAGCCCCAGCATTTT
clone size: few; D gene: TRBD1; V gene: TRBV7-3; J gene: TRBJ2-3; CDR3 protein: CASSPTGTGVTDTQYF; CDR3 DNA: TGTGCCAGCAGCCCGACCGGGACAGGTGTTACAGATACGCAGTATTTT
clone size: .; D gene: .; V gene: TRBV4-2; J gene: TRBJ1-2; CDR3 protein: CGSSQGESNYGYTF; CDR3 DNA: TGTGGCAGCAGCCAAGGAGAGTCGAACTATGGCTACACCTTC
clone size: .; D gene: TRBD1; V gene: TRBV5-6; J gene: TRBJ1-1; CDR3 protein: CASSVLTGREAFF; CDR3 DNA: TGTGCCAGCAGCGTTCTGACAGGGCGTGAAGCTTTCTTT
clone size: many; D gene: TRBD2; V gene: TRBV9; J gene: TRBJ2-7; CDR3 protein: CASSPRGGSYEQYF; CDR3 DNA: TGTGCCAGCAGCCCCCGCGGGGGCTCCTACGAGCAGTACTTC
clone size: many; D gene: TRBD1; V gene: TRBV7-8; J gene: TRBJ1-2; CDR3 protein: CASRRTGGVDYYGYTF; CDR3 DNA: TGTGCCAGCAGGAGGACAGGGGGTGTAGACTACTATGGCTACACCTTC
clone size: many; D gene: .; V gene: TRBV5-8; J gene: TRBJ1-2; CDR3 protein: CASSLIYGYTF; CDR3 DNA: TGTGCCAGCAGCCTTATCTATGGCTACACCTTC
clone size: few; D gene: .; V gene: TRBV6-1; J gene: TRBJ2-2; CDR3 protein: CASSLYSGTINTGELFF; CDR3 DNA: TGTGCCAGCAGCCTCTATTCCGGGACAATCAACACCGGGGAGCTGTTTTTT
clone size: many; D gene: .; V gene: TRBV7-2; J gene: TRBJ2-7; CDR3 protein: CASSPARNYEQYF; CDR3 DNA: TGTGCCAGCAGCCCCGCCAGGAACTACGAGCAGTACTTC
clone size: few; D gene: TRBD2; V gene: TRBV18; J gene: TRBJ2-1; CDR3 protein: CASSRVAGDQPYNEQFF; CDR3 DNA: TGTGCCAGCTCACGGGTAGCGGGGGATCAACCATACAATGAGCAGTTCTTC
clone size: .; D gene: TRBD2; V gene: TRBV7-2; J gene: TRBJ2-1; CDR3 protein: CASSRGLAVGGEQFF; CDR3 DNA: TGTGCCAGCAGCCGCGGACTAGCGGTAGGCGGTGAGCAGTTCTTC
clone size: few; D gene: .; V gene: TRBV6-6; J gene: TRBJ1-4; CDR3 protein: CASSFDDYQELFF; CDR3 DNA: TGTGCCAGCAGTTTTGACGACTATCAGGAACTGTTTTTT
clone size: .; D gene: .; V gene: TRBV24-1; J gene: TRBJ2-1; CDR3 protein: CATSDSRWTNEQFF; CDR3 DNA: TGTGCCACCAGTGATTCCCGGTGGACCAATGAGCAGTTCTTC
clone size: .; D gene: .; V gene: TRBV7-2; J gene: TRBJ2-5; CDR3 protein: CASSFQGKETQYF; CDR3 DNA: TGTGCCAGCAGCTTCCAGGGGAAAGAGACCCAGTACTTC
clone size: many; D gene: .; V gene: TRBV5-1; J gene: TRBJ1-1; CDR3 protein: CASSPWTDLNTEAFF; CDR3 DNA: TGCGCCAGCAGCCCGTGGACAGACCTAAACACTGAAGCTTTCTTT
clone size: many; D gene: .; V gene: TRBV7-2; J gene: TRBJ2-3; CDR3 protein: CASSQKDTQYF; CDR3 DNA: TGTGCCAGCAGCCAGAAGGATACGCAGTATTTT
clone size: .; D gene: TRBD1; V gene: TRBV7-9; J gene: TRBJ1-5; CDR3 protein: CASSPDRFNQPQHF; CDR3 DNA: TGTGCCAGCAGCCCGGACAGGTTCAATCAGCCCCAGCATTTT
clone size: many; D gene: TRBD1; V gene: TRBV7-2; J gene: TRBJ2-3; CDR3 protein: CASSPPGQGSDTQYF; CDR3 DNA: TGTGCCAGCAGCCCCCCGGGACAGGGGTCAGATACGCAGTATTTT
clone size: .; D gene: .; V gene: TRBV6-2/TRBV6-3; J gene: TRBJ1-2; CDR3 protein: CASSYGVVYGYTF; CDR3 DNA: TGTGCCAGCAGTTACGGGGTTGTCTATGGCTACACCTTC
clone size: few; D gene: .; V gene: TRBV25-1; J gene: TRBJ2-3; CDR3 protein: CASSESIDTQYF; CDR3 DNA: TGTGCCAGCAGTGAATCTATAGATACGCAGTATTTT
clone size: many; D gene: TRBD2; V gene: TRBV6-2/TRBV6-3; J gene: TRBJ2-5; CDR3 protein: CASSYLAGGSETQYF; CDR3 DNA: TGTGCCAGCAGTTACCTAGCGGGGGGTTCGGAGACCCAGTACTTC
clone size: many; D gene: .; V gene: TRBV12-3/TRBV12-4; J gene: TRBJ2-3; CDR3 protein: CASNWGGGPTDTQYF; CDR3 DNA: TGTGCCAGCAACTGGGGCGGGGGCCCCACAGATACGCAGTATTTT
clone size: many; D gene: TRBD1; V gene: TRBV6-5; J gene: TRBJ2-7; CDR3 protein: CASSPLGTAYEQYF; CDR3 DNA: TGTGCCAGCAGCCCCCTAGGGACAGCGTACGAGCAGTACTTC
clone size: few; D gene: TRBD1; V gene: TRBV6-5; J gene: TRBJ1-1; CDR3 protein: CASRDGQGIRDTEAFF; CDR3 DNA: TGTGCCAGCAGAGACGGACAGGGAATCCGAGACACTGAAGCTTTCTTT
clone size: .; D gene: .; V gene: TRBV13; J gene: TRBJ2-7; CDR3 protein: CASSTVGDFGEQYF; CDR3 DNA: TGTGCCAGCAGCACGGTGGGAGATTTTGGGGAGCAGTACTTC
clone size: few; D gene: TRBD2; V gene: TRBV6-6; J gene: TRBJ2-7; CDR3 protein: CASSYSGPTYEQYF; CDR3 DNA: TGTGCCAGCAGTTATAGCGGGCCCACCTACGAGCAGTACTTC
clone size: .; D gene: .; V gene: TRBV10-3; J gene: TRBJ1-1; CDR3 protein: CAISSLGLGNTEAFF; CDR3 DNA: TGTGCCATCAGCTCTCTGGGGTTAGGGAACACTGAAGCTTTCTTT
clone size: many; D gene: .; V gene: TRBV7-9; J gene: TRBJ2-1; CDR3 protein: CASSQPQAGAVEQFF; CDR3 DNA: TGTGCCAGCAGCCAACCTCAGGCAGGAGCGGTCGAGCAGTTCTTC
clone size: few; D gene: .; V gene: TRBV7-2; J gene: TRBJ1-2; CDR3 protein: CASSLASGQQYSYTF; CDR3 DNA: TGTGCCAGCAGCTTAGCGAGCGGCCAGCAATATAGCTACACCTTC
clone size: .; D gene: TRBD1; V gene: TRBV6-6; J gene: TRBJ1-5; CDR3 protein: CASSRGQGTSNQPQHF; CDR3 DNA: TGTGCCAGCAGTCGAGGACAGGGGACTAGCAATCAGCCCCAGCATTTT
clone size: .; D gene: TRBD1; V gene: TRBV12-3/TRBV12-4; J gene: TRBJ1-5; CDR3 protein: CASSSRSTGINQPQHF; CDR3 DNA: TGTGCCAGCAGTTCGCGCTCGACAGGGATCAATCAGCCCCAGCATTTT
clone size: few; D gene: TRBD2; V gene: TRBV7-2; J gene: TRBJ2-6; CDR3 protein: CASSFSGGTSANVLTF; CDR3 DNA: TGTGCCAGCAGCTTCAGCGGGGGGACCTCGGCCAACGTCCTGACTTTC
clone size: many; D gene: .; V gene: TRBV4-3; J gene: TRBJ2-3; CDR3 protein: CASSQDLSEASTDTQYF; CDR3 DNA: TGCGCCAGCAGCCAAGATCTTTCGGAAGCTTCCACAGATACGCAGTATTTT
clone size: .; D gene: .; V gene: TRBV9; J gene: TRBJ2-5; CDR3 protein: CASSVGRTGQETQYF; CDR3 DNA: TGTGCCAGCAGCGTAGGGCGAACAGGCCAAGAGACCCAGTACTTC
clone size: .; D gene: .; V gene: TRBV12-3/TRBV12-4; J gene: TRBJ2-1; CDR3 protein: CASSIGETELNEQFF; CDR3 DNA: TGTGCCAGCAGCATAGGTGAAACGGAGTTAAATGAGCAGTTCTTC
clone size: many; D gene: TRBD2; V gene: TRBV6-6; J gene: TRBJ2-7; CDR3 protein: CASSYGTSGSTEQYF; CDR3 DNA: TGTGCCAGCAGCTATGGGACTAGCGGATCGACCGAGCAGTACTTC
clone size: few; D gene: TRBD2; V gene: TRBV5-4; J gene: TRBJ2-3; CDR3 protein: CASSLGGTSGPGFLNTQYF; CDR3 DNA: TGTGCCAGCAGCTTGGGGGGGACTAGCGGGCCAGGTTTTTTGAATACGCAGTATTTT
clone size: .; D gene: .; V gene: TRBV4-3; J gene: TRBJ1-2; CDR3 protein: CASSQDYGLNYGYTF; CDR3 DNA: TGCGCCAGCAGCCAAGATTACGGTCTTAACTATGGCTACACCTTC
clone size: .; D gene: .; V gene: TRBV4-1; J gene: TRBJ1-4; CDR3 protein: CASSHPGGDDNEKLFF; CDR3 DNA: TGCGCCAGCAGCCATCCAGGAGGCGACGATAATGAAAAACTGTTTTTT
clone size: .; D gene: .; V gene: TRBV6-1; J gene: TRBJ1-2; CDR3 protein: CASSMGRDYGYTF; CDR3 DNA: TGTGCCAGCAGTATGGGACGGGACTATGGCTACACCTTC
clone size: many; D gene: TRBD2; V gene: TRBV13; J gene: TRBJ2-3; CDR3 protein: CASSPGLEDTQYF; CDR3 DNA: TGTGCCAGCAGCCCGGGACTAGAAGATACGCAGTATTTT
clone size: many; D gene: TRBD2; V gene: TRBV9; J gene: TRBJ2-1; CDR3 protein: CASSADGGSYNEQFF; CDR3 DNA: TGTGCCAGCAGTGCAGACGGGGGGTCCTACAATGAGCAGTTCTTC
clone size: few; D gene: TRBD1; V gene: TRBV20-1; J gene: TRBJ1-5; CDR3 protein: CSAPTGSGPQHF; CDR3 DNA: TGCAGTGCTCCGACAGGGAGTGGGCCCCAGCATTTT
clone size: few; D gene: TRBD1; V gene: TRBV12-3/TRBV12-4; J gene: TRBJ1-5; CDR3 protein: CASSSLDRQHQPQHF; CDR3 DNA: TGTGCCAGCAGTTCATTGGACAGGCAGCATCAGCCCCAGCATTTT
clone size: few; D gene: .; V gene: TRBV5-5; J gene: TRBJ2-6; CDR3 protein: CASSFEFYRYSGANVLTF; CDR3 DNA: TGTGCCAGCAGCTTCGAATTCTACCGTTACTCTGGGGCCAACGTCCTGACTTTC
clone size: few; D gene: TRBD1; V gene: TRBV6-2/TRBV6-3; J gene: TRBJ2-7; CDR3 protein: CATQTRPGQGSYEQYF; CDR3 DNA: TGTGCCACCCAGACCCGCCCGGGACAGGGCTCCTACGAGCAGTACTTC
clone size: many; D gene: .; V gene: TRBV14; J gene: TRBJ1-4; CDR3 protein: CASSQNPSGRLFF; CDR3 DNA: TGTGCCAGCAGCCAAAACCCCAGCGGCAGACTGTTTTTT
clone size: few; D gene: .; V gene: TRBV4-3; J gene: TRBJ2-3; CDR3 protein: CASSSQEKVPDTQYF; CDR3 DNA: TGCGCCAGCAGCAGCCAAGAGAAGGTCCCAGATACGCAGTATTTT
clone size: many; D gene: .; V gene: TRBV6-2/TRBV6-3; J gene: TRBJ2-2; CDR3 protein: CAGQRDTGELFF; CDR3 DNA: TGTGCCGGCCAGAGAGACACCGGGGAGCTGTTTTTT